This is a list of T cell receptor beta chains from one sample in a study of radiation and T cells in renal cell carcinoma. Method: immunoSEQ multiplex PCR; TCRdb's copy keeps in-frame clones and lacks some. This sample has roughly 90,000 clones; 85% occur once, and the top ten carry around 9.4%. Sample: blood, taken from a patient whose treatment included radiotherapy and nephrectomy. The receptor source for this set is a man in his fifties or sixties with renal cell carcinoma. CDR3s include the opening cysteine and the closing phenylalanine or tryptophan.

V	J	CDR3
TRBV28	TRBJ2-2	CASSLFAGRSGELFF
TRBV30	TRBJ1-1	CALQVAPNTEAFF
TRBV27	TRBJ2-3	CASSWRTSADTQYF
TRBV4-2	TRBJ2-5	CASSRLERGDQETQYF
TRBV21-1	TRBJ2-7	CASSKGRVRVEQYF
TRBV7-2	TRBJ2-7	CASSLAGRVEQYF
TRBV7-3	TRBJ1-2	CASSQAPGGEIYGYTF
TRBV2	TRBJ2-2	CASSYVVGTGELFF
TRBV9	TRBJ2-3	CASSPQTGGQDTQYF
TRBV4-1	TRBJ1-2	CASSQEKGRPGGYTF
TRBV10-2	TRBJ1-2	CASSGIGFGNYGYTF
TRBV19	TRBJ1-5	CASSTPGTGENQPQHF
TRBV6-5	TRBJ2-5	CACSRSGVQETQYF
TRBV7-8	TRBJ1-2	CASSLEEQGVGYTF
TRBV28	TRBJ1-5	CASSLPGQGASSQPQHF
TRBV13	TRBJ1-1	CASSNGAAGEAFF
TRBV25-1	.	CASQKSGDREQYF
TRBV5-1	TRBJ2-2	CASSLAGENTGELFF
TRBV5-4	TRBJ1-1	CASSTFAELNTEAFF
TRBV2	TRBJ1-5	CASSLQDQPQHF
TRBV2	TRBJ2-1	CASKGNEQFF
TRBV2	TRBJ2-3	CASSPPGLAGLLHTDTQYF
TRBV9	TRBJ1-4	CASSAGVANEKLFF
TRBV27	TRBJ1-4	CASSWTGGEKLFF
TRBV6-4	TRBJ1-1	CASSESGITEAFF
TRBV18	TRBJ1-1	CASSPQQGRNTEAFF
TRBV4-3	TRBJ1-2	CASSQDIGGYGYTF
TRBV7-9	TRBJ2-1	CASSLFEFEGYNEQFF
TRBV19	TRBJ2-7	CASRAGSAYEQYF
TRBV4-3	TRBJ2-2	CASSHRTGVVTGELFF
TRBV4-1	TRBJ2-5	CASSQGIAGEETQYF
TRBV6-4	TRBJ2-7	CASSEPSYEQYF
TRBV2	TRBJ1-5	CASNTGTGSNQPQHF
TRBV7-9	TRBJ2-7	CASSLLGTGSSYEQYF
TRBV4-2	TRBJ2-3	CASSERLAGGTDTQYF